The sample holds a few counts of the clone carrying this T cell receptor (beta chain). The germline V gene encodes CDR1 KGHSH and CDR2 LQKENI. V was trimmed by 1 base and J by 0 bases, leaving 16 bases between them. This CDR3 region has 18 residues. TCRdb fed the 5' RACE reads into MiXCR, producing one record per CDR3 protein. The repertoire has 450,000 or so distinct CDR3 sequences, roughly an eighth of them found once; the top ten carry approximately 0.98%. The sample is drawn from a study of identical twins. These data were also filed under a second study, of yellow fever vaccine responses in identical twins.

The J gene is TRBJ2-1, the V gene TRBV18, with D unresolved. This TCR was sampled from a woman under 30 in good health. Source material: CD4+ T cells sorted from blood. The DNA of the CDR3 is TGTGCCAGCTCACCACAAGGGTCGGCGGCTTACTCCTACAATGAGCAGTTCTTC. Its protein is CASSPQGSAAYSYNEQFF.